These 26 T cell receptor beta chains share one sample of origin, sequenced in a study of blood T cell repertoires in COVID-19. Profiled with immunoSEQ multiplex PCR; TCRdb holds only in-frame clones, not every one. The sample includes around 100,000 clones, approximately 89% seen only once; the top ten take roughly 5%. Sequenced material: peripheral blood. These receptors all stem from a woman aged 55 to 70 with COVID-19, enrolled during active disease.

This chain links TRBV19 with TRBJ1-5, with 9 bases aligning to TRBD1. Germline values: CDR1 LNHDA, CDR2 SQIVND (reference sequence). CDR3 length: 18 residues. V gave up 3 bases and J gave up 6 bases; unmatched junction bases: 15. The CDR3 spells CASSIRGFGTGMVQPQHF. CDR3 coding DNA: TGTGCCAGTAGTATTCGCGGTTTTGGGACAGGGATGGTTCAGCCCCAGCATTTT.

The rearrangement uses TRBV6-5 and TRBJ2-2; maybe TRBD2 (6 bases). Germline loops: CDR1 MNHEY, CDR2 SVGAGI. V lost 4 bases, J lost 6 bases, and 18 bases lay in between. The CDR3 covers 16 residues. The CDR3, as DNA: TGTGCCAGCAGTTTCCCCTCGGGGGTGCTTCCCGGGGAGCTGTTTTTT. It is translated as CASSFPSGVLPGELFF.

The V gene is TRBV19, the J gene TRBJ2-3; TRBD1 agrees at 7 bases. CDR1 and CDR2 (germline): LNHDA, SQIVND (reference sequence). This CDR3 contains 15 residues. Losses at the gene ends were 7 bases for V and 2 bases for J; bases not matched to a gene: 9. CDR3 in amino acids: CASTTGDSVTDTQYF. In DNA, the CDR3 is TGTGCCAGTACTACAGGGGACAGTGTCACAGATACGCAGTATTTT.

The chain carries TRBV7-8 and TRBJ1-2; TRBD1 matches at 7 bases. The length of the CDR3 is 13 residues. Germline-derived CDR1 and CDR2 are SGHVS and FQNEAQ. With V trimmed by 3 bases and J by 7 bases, 5 bases remained unmatched. CDR3 sequence: CASSFTGEFGYTF. The CDR3, as DNA: TGTGCCAGCAGCTTCACAGGGGAGTTTGGCTACACCTTC.

The chain couples TRBV7-3 to TRBJ2-7, with a possible D match to TRBD2 (5 bases). V lost 5 bases and J 3 bases, leaving 11 bases between the germline ends. Per the germline V gene, CDR1 is SGHTA and CDR2 is FQGTGA. The CDR3 covers 13 residues. The CDR3 is CASSTSRGYEQYF. DNA of the CDR3: TGTGCCAGCAGCACGAGCCGGGGCTACGAGCAGTACTTC. Supplemented by reference TRBV7-3 and TRBJ2-7, the full variable domain reads GAGVSQTPSNKVTEKGKYVELRCDPISGHTALYWYRQSLGQGPEFLIYFQGTGAADDSGLPNDRFFAVRPEGSVSTLKIQRTERGDSAVYLCASSTSRGYEQYFGPGTRLTVT.

The chain joins TRBV3-1 (or the pseudogene TRBV3-2) to TRBJ1-1; 7 bases line up with TRBD1. Trimming cost V 0 bases and J 0 bases; bases outside gene matches: 7. Looked up from germline, CDR1 is LGHDT and CDR2 is YNNKEL (reference sequence). The CDR3 has 17 amino acids. The CDR3 DNA sequence: TGTGCCAGCAGCCAAGATGACAGGGTTTACATGAACACTGAAGCTTTCTTT. Translation: CASSQDDRVYMNTEAFF.

The chain employs TRBV5-5 and TRBJ2-7; TRBD1 matches 9 bases. V gave up 3 bases and J gave up 0 bases; unmatched junction bases: 7. The CDR3 is made up of 16 amino acids. Germline V lookup: CDR1 SGHKS, CDR2 YYEKEE (reference sequence). CDR3 sequence (DNA): TGTGCCAGCAGCTCCCCCGGGACAGGGTCCTCCTACGAGCAGTACTTC. Amino acids: CASSSPGTGSSYEQYF.

The gene calls are TRBV27 and TRBJ1-2; 7 nucleotides line up with TRBD1. CDR1 and CDR2 (germline): MNHEY, SMNVEV (reference sequence). This CDR3 is 13 amino acids long. V shed 4 bases and J 4 bases; nucleotides not matched to a gene: 3. In DNA form, the CDR3 reads TGTGCCAGCAGTTCGACAGGGACCTATGGCTACACCTTC. Its translation is CASSSTGTYGYTF.

The J gene is TRBJ2-4, the V gene TRBV5-4; maybe TRBD1 (7 bases). Germline V lookup: CDR1 SGHNT, CDR2 YYREEE (reference sequence). Trimming left V 4 bases short and J 0 bases short, with 17 bases between. The CDR3 sequence is 17 residues long. The CDR3 sequence is CASSPRQGGLAKNIQYF. The CDR3, as DNA: TGTGCCAGCAGCCCACGACAGGGAGGACTAGCCAAAAACATTCAGTACTTC.

The genes are TRBV29-1 and TRBJ2-3; 7 nucleotides align to TRBD2. CDR1 is SQVTM and CDR2 is ANQGSEA in the germline V gene. The CDR3 is 15 amino acids. V lost 6 bases and J lost 2; bases outside the gene matches: 11. In DNA, the CDR3 is TGCAGCGTCCTTCCGGGGAGCGGGGCCACAGATACGCAGTATTTT. This codes for CSVLPGSGATDTQYF.

On this clone itself: The same CDR3 also results from other DNA sequences found in this sample. This chain links TRBV7-6 with TRBJ1-3; no clear D. Trimming cost V 5 bases and J 0 bases, with 2 bases left between them. Germline CDR1 reads SGHVS; CDR2 reads FNYEAQ. This CDR3 comprises 12 residues. CDR3 sequence (DNA): TGTGCCAGCAGCCTCTCTGGAAACACCATATATTTT. Amino acids: CASSLSGNTIYF. The whole variable domain, remainder taken from reference TRBV7-6 and TRBJ1-3, is GAGVSQSPRYKVTKRGQDVALRCDPISGHVSLYWYRQALGQGPEFLTYFNYEAQQDKSGLPNDRFSAERPEGSISTLTIQRTEQRDSAMYRCASSLSGNTIYFGEGSWLTVV.

The V gene is TRBV7-3, the J gene TRBJ2-1; TRBD2 aligns across 9 bases. The CDR3 covers 15 residues. Trimming cost V 5 bases and J 4 bases; bases outside gene matches: 6. Looked up from germline, CDR1 is SGHTA and CDR2 is FQGTGA. CDR3 sequence: CASSPRTSEYNEQFF. Here the CDR3 DNA reads TGTGCCAGCAGCCCCCGGACTAGCGAATACAATGAGCAGTTCTTC.

This clone was seen only a few times. The chain couples TRBV5-4 to TRBJ1-6; a weak D match, TRBD1 (5 bases). CDR3 length: 12 residues. Germline V CDR1 and CDR2: SGHNT, YYREEE (reference sequence). V was trimmed by 4 bases and J by 12 bases, leaving 11 bases between them. CDR3 DNA sequence: TGTGCCAGCAGCAGGAGCGGGGGACCCCTCCACTTT. Translated, it gives CASSRSGGPLHF. The full variable domain, rest sourced from reference TRBV5-4 and TRBJ1-6, is ETGVTQSPTHLIKTRGQQVTLRCSSQSGHNTVSWYQQALGQGPQFIFQYYREEENGRGNFPPRFSGLQFPNYSSELNVNALELDDSALYLCASSRSGGPLHFGNGTRLTVT.

The chain links TRBV6-2 or TRBV6-3 to TRBJ1-2; D unclear. CDR3 length: 13 amino acids. V was cut by 6 bases and J by 3 bases, with 11 bases left in between. The germline V gene has CDR1 MNHEY and CDR2 SVGEGT. CDR3 nucleotides: TGTGCCAGCAGCTTTAGCCGAGACTATGGCTACACCTTC. Amino acid sequence: CASSFSRDYGYTF.

The V and J genes are TRBV3-1 (or the pseudogene TRBV3-2) and TRBJ1-2, with 7 bases matching TRBD1. This CDR3 is built from 12 residues. J gave up 8 bases and V 5 bases, and 5 bases lay outside the gene matches. The germline CDR1 and CDR2 sequences are LGHDT and YNNKEL (reference sequence). The CDR3 DNA reads as TGTGCCAGCAGCTTTGACAGGGACGGCTACACCTTC. This encodes CASSFDRDGYTF.

The chain is built from TRBV15 and TRBJ1-2, with D unresolved. The CDR3 runs to 13 residues. CDR1 is LNHNV, CDR2 YYDKDF, per germline (reference sequence). Trimming stripped 1 base from V and 8 bases from J, with 11 bases between. CDR3 DNA: TGTGCCACCAGCAGAGCCAACGAGGGCGGCTACACCTTC. Its protein product is CATSRANEGGYTF.

This rearrangement joins TRBV4-1 to TRBJ1-1; 9 positions match TRBD1. J was trimmed by 5 bases and V by 0 bases; bases with no gene match: 1. This CDR3 is 14 amino acids long. Germline CDR1 reads MGHRA; CDR2 reads YSYEKL. This CDR3 is CASSQDGTGTEAFF. The CDR3 coding sequence is TGCGCCAGCAGCCAAGACGGGACAGGGACTGAAGCTTTCTTT.

The chain recombines TRBV5-1 with TRBJ2-7; TRBD2 agrees at 12 bases. After removal of 2 bases from V and 2 bases from J, the junction contained 5 bases not matched to a gene. The CDR3 spans 16 residues. CDR1 SGHRS and CDR2 YFSETQ come from the germline V gene. CDR3 sequence reads: CASSFGLAGPTYEQYF. The DNA for the CDR3 is TGCGCCAGCAGCTTCGGACTAGCGGGGCCTACCTACGAGCAGTACTTC.

This chain links TRBV14 with TRBJ2-2; no firm D call. The ends were cut back, 1 base at V and 6 bases at J, with 6 bases in the middle. The CDR3 totals 13 residues. In germline, CDR1 is SGHDN, CDR2 FVKESK. The CDR3 DNA is TGTGCCAGCAGCCAAGGACTGTCCGGGGAGCTGTTTTTT. Its translation: CASSQGLSGELFF.

This clone occurred once. In DNA form, the CDR3 reads TGTGCCAGTCGACAGGGAGCGAACTATGGCTACACCTTC. The encoded protein is CASRQGANYGYTF. The genes are TRBV11-2 and TRBJ1-2; 7 nucleotides align to TRBD1. This CDR3 contains 13 residues. Germline lookup yields CDR1 SGHAT and CDR2 FQNNGV. V lost 9 bases, J lost 2 bases, and 6 bases stayed unmatched.

In this sample, this clone turned up once. V is TRBV4-1 and J is TRBJ2-3, with D unresolved. This CDR3 contains 17 residues. Looked up from germline, CDR1 is MGHRA and CDR2 is YSYEKL. V dropped 5 bases and J dropped 6 bases, with 24 bases sitting between them. The CDR3: CASSVTRPGSKEDTQYF. The CDR3 DNA reads as TGCGCCAGCAGCGTTACAAGACCCGGGTCCAAGGAGGATACGCAGTATTTT.

This chain uses TRBV19 with TRBJ1-4, with D perhaps matching TRBD1 (6 bases). The CDR3 extends over 16 amino acids. Trimming took off 3 bases at V and 7 bases at J, with 18 bases between the two ends. Germline loops: CDR1 LNHDA, CDR2 SQIVND (reference sequence). The DNA for the CDR3 is TGTGCCAGTAGTATTCATCGGGGGGCAGTAAGTGAAAAACTGTTTTTT. It yields the protein CASSIHRGAVSEKLFF.

The chain employs TRBV9 and TRBJ1-2; 8 nucleotides agree with TRBD1. The CDR3 spans 14 residues. Germline CDR1 and CDR2: SGDLS and YYNGEE. J gave up 6 bases and V 4 bases, and 8 bases lay outside the gene matches. CDR3 nucleotide sequence: TGTGCCAGCAGCTCTTGGACAGGGAAGAATGGCTACACCTTC. Protein sequence: CASSSWTGKNGYTF.

The chain carries TRBV29-1 and TRBJ1-3, with D maybe TRBD1 (5 bases). CDR1 is SQVTM and CDR2 is ANQGSEA in the germline V gene. The V and J ends lost 0 bases and 2 bases respectively, with 17 bases between them. This CDR3 is built from 17 residues. CDR3 residues: CSVEDLEFRGAGNTIYF. CDR3 DNA sequence: TGCAGCGTTGAAGATCTTGAGTTTCGGGGGGCTGGAAACACCATATATTTT.

In nucleotides, the CDR3 is TGTGCCAGCAGCCACGGGGGAAGCAGGGATAAGTACTTC. Translation: CASSHGGSRDKYF. The V gene is TRBV11-1, the J gene TRBJ2-7; TRBD2 might be the D (6 bases). CDR3 length: 13 residues. The germline gives CDR1 SGHAT, CDR2 FQDESV (reference sequence). Trimming stripped 5 bases from V and 11 bases from J, with 19 bases between.

The rearrangement uses TRBV2 and TRBJ2-1; no clear D. This CDR3 contains 16 residues. Trimming took 6 bases from V and 2 from J, leaving 17 bases between them. Germline values: CDR1 SNHLY, CDR2 FYNNEI. Written as DNA, the CDR3 is TGTGCCAGCAGACTCCGCCTCGCACCTCCCTACAATGAGCAGTTCTTC. This sequence encodes CASRLRLAPPYNEQFF.